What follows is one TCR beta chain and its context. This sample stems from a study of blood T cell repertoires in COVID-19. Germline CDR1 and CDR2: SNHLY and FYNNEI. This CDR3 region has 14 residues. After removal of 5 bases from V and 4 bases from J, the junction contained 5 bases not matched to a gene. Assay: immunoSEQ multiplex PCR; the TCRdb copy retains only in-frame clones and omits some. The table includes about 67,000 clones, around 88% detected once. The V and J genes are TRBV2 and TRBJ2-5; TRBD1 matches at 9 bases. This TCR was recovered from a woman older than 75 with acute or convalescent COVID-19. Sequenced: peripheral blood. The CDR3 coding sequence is TGTGCCAGCAGTCTGGGACAGGGCGGAGAGACCCAGTACTTC. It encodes CASSLGQGGETQYF.